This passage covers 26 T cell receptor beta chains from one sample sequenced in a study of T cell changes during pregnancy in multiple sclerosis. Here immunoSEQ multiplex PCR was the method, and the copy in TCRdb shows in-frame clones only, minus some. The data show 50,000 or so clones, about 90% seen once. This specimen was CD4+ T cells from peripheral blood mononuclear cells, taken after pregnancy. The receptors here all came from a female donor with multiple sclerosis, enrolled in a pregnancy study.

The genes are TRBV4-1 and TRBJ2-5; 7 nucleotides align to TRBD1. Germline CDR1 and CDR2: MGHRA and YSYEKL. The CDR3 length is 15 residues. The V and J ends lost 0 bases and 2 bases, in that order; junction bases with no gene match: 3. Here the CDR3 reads CASSQDVTGQETQYF. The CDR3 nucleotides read TGCGCCAGCAGCCAAGATGTGACAGGGCAAGAGACCCAGTACTTC.

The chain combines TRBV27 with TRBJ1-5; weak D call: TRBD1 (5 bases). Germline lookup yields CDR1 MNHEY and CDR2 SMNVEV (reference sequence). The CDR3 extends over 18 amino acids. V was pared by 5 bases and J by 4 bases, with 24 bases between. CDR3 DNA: TGTGCCAGCAGTCCACGTACAAGAGGGATGGGGACTAATCAGCCCCAGCATTTT. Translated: CASSPRTRGMGTNQPQHF.

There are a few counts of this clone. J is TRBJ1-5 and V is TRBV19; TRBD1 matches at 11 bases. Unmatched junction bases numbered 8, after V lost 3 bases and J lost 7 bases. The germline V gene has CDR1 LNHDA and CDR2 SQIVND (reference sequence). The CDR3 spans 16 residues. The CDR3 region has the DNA TGTGCCAGTAGTATTCCTGGACAGGGGGCGAGACAGCCCCAGCATTTT. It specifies CASSIPGQGARQPQHF.

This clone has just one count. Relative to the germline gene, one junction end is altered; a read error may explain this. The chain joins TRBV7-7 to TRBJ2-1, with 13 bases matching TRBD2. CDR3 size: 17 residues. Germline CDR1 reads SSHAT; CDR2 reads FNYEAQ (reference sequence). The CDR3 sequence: CASSPRTSGSSYNEQFF. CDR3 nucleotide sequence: TGTGCTAGCAGCCCGAGGACTAGCGGGAGCTCCTACAATGAGCAGTTCTTC.

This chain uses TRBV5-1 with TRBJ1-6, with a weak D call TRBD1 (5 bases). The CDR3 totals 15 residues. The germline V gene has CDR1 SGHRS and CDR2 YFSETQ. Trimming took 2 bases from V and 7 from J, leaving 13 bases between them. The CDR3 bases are TGCGCCAGCAGCTTCGGGCACGGGGGGAATTCACCCCTCCACTTT. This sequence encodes CASSFGHGGNSPLHF.

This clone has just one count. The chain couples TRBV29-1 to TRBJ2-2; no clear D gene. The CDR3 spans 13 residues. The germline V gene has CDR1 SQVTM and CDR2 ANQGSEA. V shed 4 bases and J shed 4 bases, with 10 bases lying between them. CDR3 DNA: TGCAGCGTTGCCAACAGCTTCACCGGGGAGCTGTTTTTT. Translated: CSVANSFTGELFF.

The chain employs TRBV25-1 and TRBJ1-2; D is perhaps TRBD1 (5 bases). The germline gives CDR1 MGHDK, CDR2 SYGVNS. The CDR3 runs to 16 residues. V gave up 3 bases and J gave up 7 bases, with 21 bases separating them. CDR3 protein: CASSDRAGLIVGGYTF. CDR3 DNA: TGTGCCAGCAGTGACCGAGCGGGACTCATTGTCGGTGGCTACACCTTC.

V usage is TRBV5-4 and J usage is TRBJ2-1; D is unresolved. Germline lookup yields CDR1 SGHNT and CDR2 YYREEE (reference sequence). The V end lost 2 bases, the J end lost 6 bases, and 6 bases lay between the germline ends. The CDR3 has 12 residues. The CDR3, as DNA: TGTGCCAGCAGCTTCTACTCCAATGAGCAGTTCTTC. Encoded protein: CASSFYSNEQFF.

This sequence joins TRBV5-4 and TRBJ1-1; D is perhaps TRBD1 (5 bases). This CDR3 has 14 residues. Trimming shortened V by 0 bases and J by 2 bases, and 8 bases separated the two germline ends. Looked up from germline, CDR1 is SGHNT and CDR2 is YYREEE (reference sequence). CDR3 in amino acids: CASSLARDNTEAFF. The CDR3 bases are TGTGCCAGCAGCTTGGCCAGGGATAACACTGAAGCTTTCTTT.

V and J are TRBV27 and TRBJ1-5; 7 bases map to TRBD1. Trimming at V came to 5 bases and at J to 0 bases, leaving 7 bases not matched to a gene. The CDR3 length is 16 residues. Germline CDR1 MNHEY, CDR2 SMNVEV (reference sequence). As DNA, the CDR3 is TGTGCCAGCAGTCCTTACAGGGGCAATAGCAATCAGCCCCAGCATTTT. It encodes CASSPYRGNSNQPQHF.

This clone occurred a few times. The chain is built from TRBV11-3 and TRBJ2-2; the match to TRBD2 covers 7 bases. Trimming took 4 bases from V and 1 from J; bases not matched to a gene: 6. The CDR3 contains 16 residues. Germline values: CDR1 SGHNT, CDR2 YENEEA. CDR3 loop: CASSSPGGGNTGELFF. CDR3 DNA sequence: TGTGCCAGCAGCTCCCCTGGCGGGGGGAACACCGGGGAGCTGTTTTTT.

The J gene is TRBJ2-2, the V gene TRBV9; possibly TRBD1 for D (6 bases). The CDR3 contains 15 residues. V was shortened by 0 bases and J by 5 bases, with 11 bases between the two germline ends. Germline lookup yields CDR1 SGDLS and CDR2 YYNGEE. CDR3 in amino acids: CASSVGQGSTGELFF. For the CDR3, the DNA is TGTGCCAGCAGCGTAGGTCAGGGGAGTACCGGGGAGCTGTTTTTT. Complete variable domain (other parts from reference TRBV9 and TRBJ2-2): DSGVTQTPKHLITATGQRVTLRCSPRSGDLSVYWYQQSLDQGLQFLIQYYNGEERAKGNILERFSAQQFPDLHSELNLSSLELGDSALYFCASSVGQGSTGELFFGEGSRLTVL.

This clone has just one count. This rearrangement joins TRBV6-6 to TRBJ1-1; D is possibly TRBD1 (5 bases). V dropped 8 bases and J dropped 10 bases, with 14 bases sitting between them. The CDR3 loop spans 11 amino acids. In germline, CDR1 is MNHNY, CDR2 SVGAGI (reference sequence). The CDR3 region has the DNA TGTGCCAGCGGCCTGGGGCTAAGAGCTTTCTTT. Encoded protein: CASGLGLRAFF.

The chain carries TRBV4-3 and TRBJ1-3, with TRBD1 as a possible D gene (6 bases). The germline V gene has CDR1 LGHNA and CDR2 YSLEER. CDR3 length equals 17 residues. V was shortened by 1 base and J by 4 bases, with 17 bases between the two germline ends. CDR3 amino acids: CASSQVLSTGLGNTIYF. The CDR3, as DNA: TGCGCCAGCAGCCAAGTTTTGAGTACAGGGTTGGGAAACACCATATATTTT.

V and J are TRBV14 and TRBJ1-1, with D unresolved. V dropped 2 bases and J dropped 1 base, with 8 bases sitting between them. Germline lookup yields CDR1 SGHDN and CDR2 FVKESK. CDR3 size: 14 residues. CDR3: CASSQQTENTEAFF. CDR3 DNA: TGTGCCAGCAGCCAACAAACAGAGAACACTGAAGCTTTCTTT.

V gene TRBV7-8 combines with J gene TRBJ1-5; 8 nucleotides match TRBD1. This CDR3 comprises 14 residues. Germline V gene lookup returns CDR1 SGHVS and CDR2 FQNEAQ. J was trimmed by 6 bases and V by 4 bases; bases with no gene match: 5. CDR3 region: CASSSRQGSQPQHF. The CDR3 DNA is TGTGCCAGCAGCTCCAGACAGGGGAGTCAGCCCCAGCATTTT.

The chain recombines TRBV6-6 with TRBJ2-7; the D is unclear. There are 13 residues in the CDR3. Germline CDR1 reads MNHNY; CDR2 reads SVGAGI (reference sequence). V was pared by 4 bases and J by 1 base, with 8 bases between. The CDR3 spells CASSWRPSYEQYF. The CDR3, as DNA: TGTGCCAGCAGTTGGCGGCCATCCTACGAGCAGTACTTC.

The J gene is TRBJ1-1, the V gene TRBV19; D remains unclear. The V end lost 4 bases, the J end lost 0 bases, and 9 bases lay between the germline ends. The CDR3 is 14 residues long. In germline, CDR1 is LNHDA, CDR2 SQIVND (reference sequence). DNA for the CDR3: TGTGCCAGTAGTACGGGAACTTTGAACACTGAAGCTTTCTTT. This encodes CASSTGTLNTEAFF.

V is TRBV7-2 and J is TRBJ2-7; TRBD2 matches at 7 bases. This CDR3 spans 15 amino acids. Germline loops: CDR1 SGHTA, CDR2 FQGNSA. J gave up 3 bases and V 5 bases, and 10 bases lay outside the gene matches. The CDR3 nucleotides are TGTGCCAGCAGCACTGGAGGTGGCGGGAGCTACGAGCAGTACTTC. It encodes CASSTGGGGSYEQYF.

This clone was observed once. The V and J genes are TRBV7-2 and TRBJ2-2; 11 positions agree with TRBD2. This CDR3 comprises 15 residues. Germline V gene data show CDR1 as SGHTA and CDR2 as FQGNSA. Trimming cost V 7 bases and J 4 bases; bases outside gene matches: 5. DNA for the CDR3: TGTGCCAGCAAATCAGGGACTAGCGGCACCGGGGAGCTGTTTTTT. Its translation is CASKSGTSGTGELFF.

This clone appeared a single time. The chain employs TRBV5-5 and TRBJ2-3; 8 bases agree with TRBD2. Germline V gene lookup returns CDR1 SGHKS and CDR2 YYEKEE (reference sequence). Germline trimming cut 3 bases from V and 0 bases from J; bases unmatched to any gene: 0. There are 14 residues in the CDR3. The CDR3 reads CASSSSGSTDTQYF. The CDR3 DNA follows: TGTGCCAGCAGCTCTAGCGGGAGCACAGATACGCAGTATTTT.

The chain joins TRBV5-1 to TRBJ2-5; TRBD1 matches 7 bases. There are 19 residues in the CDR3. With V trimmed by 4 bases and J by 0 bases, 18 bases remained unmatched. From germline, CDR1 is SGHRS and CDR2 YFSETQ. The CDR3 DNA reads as TGCGCCAGCAGCCTTCAGACCGGGACAGCTTTTCCGTACCAAGAGACCCAGTACTTC. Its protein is CASSLQTGTAFPYQETQYF.

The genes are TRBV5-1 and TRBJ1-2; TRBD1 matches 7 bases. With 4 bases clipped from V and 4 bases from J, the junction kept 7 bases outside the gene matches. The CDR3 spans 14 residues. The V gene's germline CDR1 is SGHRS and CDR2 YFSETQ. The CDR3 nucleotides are TGCGCCAGCAGCGCGCAGACAGGGAGCTATGGCTACACCTTC. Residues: CASSAQTGSYGYTF.

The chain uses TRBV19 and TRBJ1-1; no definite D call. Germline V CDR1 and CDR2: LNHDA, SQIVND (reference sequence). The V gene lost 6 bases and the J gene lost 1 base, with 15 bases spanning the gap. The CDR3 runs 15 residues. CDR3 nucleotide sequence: TGTGCCAGTAGCCTATTCCCCCGGGGGAACACTGAAGCTTTCTTT. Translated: CASSLFPRGNTEAFF.

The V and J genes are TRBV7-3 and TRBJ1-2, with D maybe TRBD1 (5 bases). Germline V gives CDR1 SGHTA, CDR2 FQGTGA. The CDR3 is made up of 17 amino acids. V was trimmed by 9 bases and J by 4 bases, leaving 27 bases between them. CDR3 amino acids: CARRKQGSTPPCYGYTF. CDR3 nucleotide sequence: TGTGCCAGGAGAAAGCAGGGATCGACCCCGCCCTGCTATGGCTACACCTTC. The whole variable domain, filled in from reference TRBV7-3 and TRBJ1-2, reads GAGVSQTPSNKVTEKGKYVELRCDPISGHTALYWYRQSLGQGPEFLIYFQGTGAADDSGLPNDRFFAVRPEGSVSTLKIQRTERGDSAVYLCARRKQGSTPPCYGYTFGSGTRLTVV.

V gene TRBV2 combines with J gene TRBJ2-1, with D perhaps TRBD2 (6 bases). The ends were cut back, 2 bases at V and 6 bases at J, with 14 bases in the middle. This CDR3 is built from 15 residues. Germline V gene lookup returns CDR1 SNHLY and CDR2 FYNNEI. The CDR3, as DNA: TGTGCCAGCAGTGAACGGGGGAGGATCGGCAATGAGCAGTTCTTC. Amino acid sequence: CASSERGRIGNEQFF.